The entry below describes one TCR beta chain. Its antigen is as yet unknown. These data originate in a study of shared clonotypes between healthy human individuals. Recent vaccinations or acute infections were absent in the healthy HIV-negative adult donors. Study-level points and caveats: It was the non-shared clonotypes that had lower generation probabilities than clonotypes shared by all four donors.

Per the original methods: Junction-only sequences produced by ImmunoSEQ had no quality scores, so filtering differed. Profiled with immunoSEQ multiplex PCR; TCRdb holds only in-frame clones, not every one. That table is the source of V, J and clone size, and D and trimming were worked out from the DNA. The sample consists of 950,000 to 1,100,000 clones, around three quarters of them appearing once. The CDR3 has 13 amino acids. Germline lookup yields CDR1 MDHEN and CDR2 SYDVKM. V was pared by 5 bases and J by 6 bases, with 11 bases between. The gene calls are TRBV28 and TRBJ1-5; D is unclear. The specimen was memory CD4+ T cells from PBMCs. The subset was: CD45RA-negative fraction. This receptor was obtained from a man in his late teens or twenties in good health. Some clones in this sample may be carry-over from other donors' samples. The CDR3: CASSDHRGQPQHF. CDR3 sequence (DNA): TGTGCCAGCAGTGATCATCGTGGTCAGCCCCAGCATTTT.